This is a list of T cell receptor beta chains from one sample in a study of CD8+ T cells in alopecia areata. The data were produced by immunoSEQ multiplex PCR, yet TCRdb's version contains in-frame clones alone and is incomplete. The sample lists more than 95,000 clones; roughly two fifths were seen once. The sequenced sample was CD4+ T cells sorted from blood. Receptor source: a human donor with alopecia areata. Both conserved end residues are part of each CDR3. D genes are given only for firm matches. Not all rows give a size; the values are once, few, many and, for expanded clones, a class.

j_call: TRBJ2-7; v_call: TRBV7-2; clone_size: .; d_call: .; cdr3_nt: TGTGCCAGCAGCTTAGATAGCGTCCCCTACGAGCAGTACTTC; cdr3_aa: CASSLDSVPYEQYF
j_call: TRBJ2-1; v_call: TRBV29-1; clone_size: .; d_call: TRBD2; cdr3_nt: TGCAGCGTTGAAGGTTCGCTAGCGGGGGGCGGGCAGTTCTTC; cdr3_aa: CSVEGSLAGGGQFF
j_call: TRBJ2-2; v_call: TRBV6-1; clone_size: few; d_call: .; cdr3_nt: TGTGCCAGCAGTGAAGCGAGGGGCTTTGGGACCGGGGAGCTGTTTTTT; cdr3_aa: CASSEARGFGTGELFF
j_call: TRBJ2-5; v_call: TRBV6-1; clone_size: .; d_call: TRBD2; cdr3_nt: TGTGCCAGCAGTATAGCGGGGGGCGGAGAGACCCAGTACTTC; cdr3_aa: CASSIAGGGETQYF
j_call: TRBJ1-1; v_call: TRBV29-1; clone_size: .; d_call: .; cdr3_nt: TGCAGCGTTGCCAACACTGAAGCTTTCTTT; cdr3_aa: CSVANTEAFF
j_call: TRBJ2-7; v_call: TRBV5-1; clone_size: .; d_call: .; cdr3_nt: TGCGCCAGCAGCTTGGCCACTGGGGCAGCCTACGAGCAGTACTTC; cdr3_aa: CASSLATGAAYEQYF
j_call: TRBJ2-1; v_call: TRBV11-2; clone_size: .; d_call: TRBD1; cdr3_nt: TGTGCCAGCACCCTAATGGGACAGCGAAACAATGAGCAGTTCTTC; cdr3_aa: CASTLMGQRNNEQFF
j_call: TRBJ2-7; v_call: TRBV19; clone_size: .; d_call: .; cdr3_nt: TGTGCCAGTAGTATTCCCGCGGGACCCCAGTACTTC; cdr3_aa: CASSIPAGPQYF
j_call: TRBJ2-2; v_call: TRBV4-3; clone_size: .; d_call: .; cdr3_nt: TGCGCCAGCAGCCAAGATCCCCAGGGATCGAACACCGGGGAGCTGTTTTTT; cdr3_aa: CASSQDPQGSNTGELFF
j_call: TRBJ2-2; v_call: TRBV5-1; clone_size: .; d_call: .; cdr3_nt: TGCGCCAGCAGCTTGTCCACGGATAACACCGGGGAGCTGTTTTTT; cdr3_aa: CASSLSTDNTGELFF
j_call: TRBJ1-5; v_call: TRBV2; clone_size: .; d_call: TRBD1; cdr3_nt: TGTGCCAGCGGGGGACAGGGATGGGGAGGCAATCAGCCCCAGCATTTT; cdr3_aa: CASGGQGWGGNQPQHF
j_call: TRBJ1-5; v_call: TRBV29-1; clone_size: .; d_call: TRBD1; cdr3_nt: TGCAGCGTTGCCAGGGGGGACAATCAGCCCCAGCATTTT; cdr3_aa: CSVARGDNQPQHF
j_call: TRBJ2-3; v_call: TRBV23-1; clone_size: .; d_call: TRBD1; cdr3_nt: TGCGCCAGCAGTCAACAATCGACAGGGGTTACTTGCACAGATACGCAGTATTTT; cdr3_aa: CASSQQSTGVTCTDTQYF
j_call: TRBJ2-7; v_call: TRBV11-2; clone_size: .; d_call: .; cdr3_nt: TGTGCCAGCAGCTTAAGCCGGGACCTAAACGGCTACGAGCAGTACTTC; cdr3_aa: CASSLSRDLNGYEQYF
j_call: TRBJ2-1; v_call: TRBV5-6; clone_size: .; d_call: TRBD2; cdr3_nt: TGTGCCAGCAGCTTGTTGACTAGCGGAGGTGAGGGGTCCTACAATGAGCAGTTCTTC; cdr3_aa: CASSLLTSGGEGSYNEQFF
j_call: TRBJ1-5; v_call: TRBV7-2; clone_size: .; d_call: .; cdr3_nt: TGTGCCAGCAGCTTAGTTTGGGGGGCCCCTTACAATCAGCCCCAGCATTTT; cdr3_aa: CASSLVWGAPYNQPQHF
j_call: TRBJ1-1; v_call: TRBV5-1; clone_size: .; d_call: .; cdr3_nt: TGCGCCAGCAGCTTGGCCCCGAACACTGAAGCTTTCTTT; cdr3_aa: CASSLAPNTEAFF
j_call: TRBJ1-5; v_call: TRBV6-6; clone_size: few; d_call: TRBD1; cdr3_nt: TGTGCCAGCAGATGGACAGGGGATCAGCCCCAGCATTTT; cdr3_aa: CASRWTGDQPQHF
j_call: TRBJ1-4; v_call: TRBV11-2; clone_size: .; d_call: .; cdr3_nt: TGTGCCAGCAGCTTAGCAGGGCACGAAAAACTGTTTTTT; cdr3_aa: CASSLAGHEKLFF
j_call: TRBJ1-2; v_call: TRBV29-1; clone_size: few; d_call: .; cdr3_nt: TGCAGCGTTGCCTCGGTTGGAAGGAACTATGGCTACACCTTC; cdr3_aa: CSVASVGRNYGYTF
j_call: TRBJ2-2; v_call: TRBV5-1; clone_size: few; d_call: .; cdr3_nt: TGCGCCAGCAGCCCCGGCAACACCGGGGAGCTGTTTTTT; cdr3_aa: CASSPGNTGELFF
j_call: TRBJ2-6; v_call: TRBV4-2; clone_size: .; d_call: .; cdr3_nt: TGTGCCAGCAGCCAAGAGGGGGTCTCTGGGGCCAACGTCCTGACTTTC; cdr3_aa: CASSQEGVSGANVLTF
j_call: TRBJ2-5; v_call: TRBV2; clone_size: .; d_call: TRBD2; cdr3_nt: TGTGCCAGCAGTGAACTTGGACTAGCGGGGGGCAAGTACTTC; cdr3_aa: CASSELGLAGGKYF
j_call: TRBJ2-7; v_call: TRBV5-1; clone_size: few; d_call: .; cdr3_nt: TGCGCCAGCAGCTTGGGGTCCGGAGGCTACGAGCAGTACTTC; cdr3_aa: CASSLGSGGYEQYF
j_call: TRBJ2-7; v_call: TRBV19; clone_size: .; d_call: TRBD1; cdr3_nt: TGTGCCAGTAGTATGGAGACAGGGGCGGGATCCTACGAGCAGTACTTC; cdr3_aa: CASSMETGAGSYEQYF
j_call: TRBJ2-2; v_call: TRBV19; clone_size: .; d_call: TRBD2; cdr3_nt: TGTGCCAGTAAGGTGACTAGCGGAACGAACACCGGGGAGCTGTTTTTT; cdr3_aa: CASKVTSGTNTGELFF
j_call: TRBJ2-5; v_call: TRBV30; clone_size: .; d_call: .; cdr3_nt: TGTGCCTGGGGGACCTTGCAAGAGACCCAGTACTTC; cdr3_aa: CAWGTLQETQYF
j_call: TRBJ2-5; v_call: TRBV28; clone_size: .; d_call: TRBD1; cdr3_nt: TGTGCCAGCGAAACAGGGGGAGAGACCCAGTACTTC; cdr3_aa: CASETGGETQYF
j_call: TRBJ2-5; v_call: TRBV5-1; clone_size: .; d_call: .; cdr3_nt: TGCGCCAGCAGCCCGGAGTCGGGCCCGGGATATGGTTCGGAGACCCAGTACTTC; cdr3_aa: CASSPESGPGYGSETQYF
j_call: TRBJ2-3; v_call: TRBV2; clone_size: .; d_call: TRBD2; cdr3_nt: TGTGCCACGTTAGCGGGGATCACAGATACGCAGTATTTT; cdr3_aa: CATLAGITDTQYF
j_call: TRBJ2-2; v_call: TRBV30; clone_size: .; d_call: .; cdr3_nt: TGTGCCTGGAGGATGGGGGCCAACGGGGAGCTGTTTTTT; cdr3_aa: CAWRMGANGELFF
j_call: TRBJ2-7; v_call: TRBV5-1; clone_size: few; d_call: .; cdr3_nt: TGCGCCAGCAGCTTGTCCCCGGGCAGCTCCTACGAGCAGTACTTC; cdr3_aa: CASSLSPGSSYEQYF
j_call: TRBJ2-3; v_call: TRBV9; clone_size: .; d_call: .; cdr3_nt: TGTGCCAGCAGCCCCCCCGGTTGGTTAGCGGAGATCCAGGATACGCAGTATTTT; cdr3_aa: CASSPPGWLAEIQDTQYF
j_call: TRBJ2-2; v_call: TRBV4-3; clone_size: .; d_call: .; cdr3_nt: TGCGCCAGCAGCCACGACCTCTACACCGGGGAGCTGTTTTTT; cdr3_aa: CASSHDLYTGELFF
j_call: TRBJ2-3; v_call: TRBV29-1; clone_size: .; d_call: .; cdr3_nt: TGCAGCGTTGGGGATCGGGATACGCAGTATTTT; cdr3_aa: CSVGDRDTQYF
j_call: TRBJ2-5; v_call: TRBV19; clone_size: .; d_call: .; cdr3_nt: TGTGCCAGTACCTTCCAAGAGACCCAGTACTTC; cdr3_aa: CASTFQETQYF
j_call: TRBJ2-7; v_call: TRBV28; clone_size: few; d_call: TRBD2; cdr3_nt: TGTGCCAGCAGTCAACCGGGGACTAGCTACGAGCAGTACTTC; cdr3_aa: CASSQPGTSYEQYF
j_call: TRBJ2-1; v_call: TRBV19; clone_size: few; d_call: .; cdr3_nt: TGTGCCAGTAGTAGAGGACCAAGTGGCAATGAGCAGTTCTTC; cdr3_aa: CASSRGPSGNEQFF
j_call: TRBJ2-7; v_call: TRBV7-9; clone_size: .; d_call: .; cdr3_nt: TGTGCCAGCAGCTTACTTACAGGGCCCTACGAGCAGTACTTC; cdr3_aa: CASSLLTGPYEQYF
j_call: TRBJ1-1; v_call: TRBV29-1; clone_size: .; d_call: .; cdr3_nt: TGCAGCCGGGCCAACCGGTCGGACACTGAAGCTTTCTTT; cdr3_aa: CSRANRSDTEAFF
j_call: TRBJ1-2; v_call: TRBV29-1; clone_size: few; d_call: .; cdr3_nt: TGCAGCGTTGAACACCCAGAGGGTTCGGGAGGCTACACCTTC; cdr3_aa: CSVEHPEGSGGYTF
j_call: TRBJ1-5; v_call: TRBV5-1; clone_size: .; d_call: TRBD1; cdr3_nt: TGCGCCAGCAGCCGGACAGGAGGGTATCAGCCCCAGCATTTT; cdr3_aa: CASSRTGGYQPQHF
j_call: TRBJ2-1; v_call: TRBV29-1; clone_size: few; d_call: .; cdr3_nt: TGCAGCGGCAACACAGTACGGGGAGTTCACGAGCAGTTCTTC; cdr3_aa: CSGNTVRGVHEQFF
j_call: TRBJ2-3; v_call: TRBV7-2; clone_size: few; d_call: TRBD2; cdr3_nt: TGTGCCAGCAGCCCTGGGACTATTCAGTATTTT; cdr3_aa: CASSPGTIQYF